This T cell receptor beta chain was obtained from a study of regulatory T cells in long-lasting Graves disease. Study conclusions and caveats: Persistent Graves' patients had lower TCR diversity than newly diagnosed ones.

The authors built TCR beta libraries using iRepertoire HTBI primers and Arm-PCR of CDR3 regions. TCRdb itself ran the multiplex PCR reads through MiXCR, one entry per CDR3 protein. The sample has around 500,000 distinct CDR3 sequences; roughly 14% are singletons. The germline V gene encodes CDR1 DFQATT and CDR2 SNEGSKA (reference sequence). The length of the CDR3 is 12 residues. The time point here: newly diagnosed GD, antithyroid drugs for less than 3 months. The TCR library was made from RNA extracted from PBMCs. Note on this clonotype: Its cognate antigen is unknown.

This same sample was also part of a study on T cells in Graves' hyperthyroidism and ophthalmopathy.

The rearrangement uses TRBV20-1 and TRBJ2-1; either TRBD1 or TRBD2 may supply D (5 bases each). Sequenced material: peripheral blood mononuclear cells (PBMCs), taken at new diagnosis, from a patient treated with antithyroid drugs. The TCR was taken from a man aged 25 to 40 with Graves disease. The CDR3 is CTSPGPHNEQFF. The CDR3 DNA is TGCACCTCCCCGGGACCTCACAATGAGCAGTTCTTC.